What follows are 3 T cell receptor beta chains derived from one specimen sequenced in a study of control samples from healthy donors and cancer patients (dated by TCRdb to about 2020). Library generation was performed with the immunoSEQ multiplex PCR assay. The immuneACCESS repertoire file appears here via TCRdb, limited to in-frame rearrangements. These files lack a portion of the clones; in checked studies, under half of the deficit traces to unresolved V genes, and the cause of the others is not known. The sample includes roughly 76,000 clones, with roughly 92% observed a single time. The top ten clones comprise 6.2% of the sample. Sequenced sample: blood. The source is a middle-aged woman in good health.

This CDR3 reads CASSRDQVSEQYF. In DNA form, the CDR3 reads TGTGCCAGCAGCCGGGACCAGGTATCCGAGCAGTACTTC. This chain uses TRBV7-9 with TRBJ2-7; perhaps D is TRBD1 or TRBD2 (5 bases each). V gave up 5 bases and J gave up 6 bases, with 14 bases separating them. The length of the CDR3 is 13 residues. Germline assignment: CDR1 SEHNR and CDR2 FQNEAQ (reference sequence).

The chain couples TRBV6-5 to TRBJ1-2, with D hard to call. CDR3 length: 15 amino acids. V was cut by 2 bases and J by 0 bases, with 10 bases left in between. Germline CDR1 reads MNHEY; CDR2 reads SVGAGI. The CDR3 DNA reads TGTGCCAGCAGTTACGGACCGTTAGCTAACTATGGCTACACCTTC. Its translation: CASSYGPLANYGYTF.

The rearrangement uses TRBV2 and TRBJ1-5; D remains unclear. Germline assignment: CDR1 SNHLY and CDR2 FYNNEI. V was clipped by 4 bases and J by 0 bases, with 7 bases between them. The length of the CDR3 is 14 residues. CDR3 in amino acids: CASSGSVSNQPQHF. In DNA, the CDR3 is TGTGCCAGCAGTGGGTCTGTTAGCAATCAGCCCCAGCATTTT. The full variable domain, with the rest looked up from reference TRBV2 and TRBJ1-5, is EPEVTQTPSHQVTQMGQEVILRCVPISNHLYFYWYRQILGQKVEFLVSFYNNEISEKSEIFDDQFSVERPDGSNFTLKIRSTKLEDSAMYFCASSGSVSNQPQHFGDGTRLSIL.